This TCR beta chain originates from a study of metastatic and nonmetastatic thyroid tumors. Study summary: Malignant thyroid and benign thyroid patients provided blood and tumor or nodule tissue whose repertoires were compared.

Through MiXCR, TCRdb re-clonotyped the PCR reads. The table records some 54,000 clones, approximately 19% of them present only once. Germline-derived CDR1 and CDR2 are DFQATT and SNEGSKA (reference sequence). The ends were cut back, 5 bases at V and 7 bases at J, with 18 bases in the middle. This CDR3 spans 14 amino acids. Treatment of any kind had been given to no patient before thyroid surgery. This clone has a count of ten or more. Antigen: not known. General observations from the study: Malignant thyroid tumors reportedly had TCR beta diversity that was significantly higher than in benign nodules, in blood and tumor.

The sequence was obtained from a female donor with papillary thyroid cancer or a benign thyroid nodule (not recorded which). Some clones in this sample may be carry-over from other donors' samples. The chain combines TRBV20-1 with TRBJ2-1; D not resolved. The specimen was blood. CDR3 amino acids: CSALWSVSVNEQFF. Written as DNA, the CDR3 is TGCAGTGCTCTTTGGTCCGTCTCAGTAAATGAGCAGTTCTTC.